Described below is a single TCR beta chain sequence and its context. The record originates from a study of blood T cell repertoires in COVID-19. Method: immunoSEQ multiplex PCR; TCRdb's copy keeps in-frame clones and lacks some. Here the sample spans under 300,000 clones, approximately 88% being singletons. Germline CDR1 and CDR2: LNHDA and SQIVND (reference sequence). V was pared by 5 bases and J by 4 bases, with 23 bases between. The CDR3 spans 17 residues. Residents of 24 US areas, aged about 18 to 100 years, made up the participants. The study recruited exposed participants who had met a COVID-19 case within 2 weeks before entry.

V gene TRBV19 combines with J gene TRBJ1-2; D is perhaps TRBD1 (5 bases). The receptor was isolated from a woman in her 40s who had been exposed to COVID-19. Sequencing was performed on PBMCs or T cells enriched from blood (not recorded which). CDR3 sequence: CASSSGDLTQTFYGYTF. The CDR3, as DNA: TGTGCCAGTAGTTCGGGGGATTTGACCCAGACCTTCTATGGCTACACCTTC.